The following is a T cell receptor (beta chain) sequence with its context. Its specific antigen is unknown. The record has no base qualities; no much larger clone is one base away. This record comes from a study of cytomegalovirus exposure and HLA in healthy donors (dated by TCRdb to the late 2010s). About the investigation overall: According to an earlier analysis of 550 to 750 of the donors, about 180 million T cells yielded 90 million to 140 million unique TCR beta sequences and approximately 300 Gb of sequence data. The number of donors typed differed by locus, with roughly 620-630 for A, B, C, DRB1 and DQB1, approximately 500 for DQA1, approximately 570 for DPA1, and around 450 for DPB1. A later analysis re-analyzed previously published TCR beta repertoires from roughly 630 donors and added high-resolution HLA genotyping to study TCR occurrence patterns. Of the roughly 400 genotyped donors, 65% to 90% fell in the genetic ancestry cluster associated with self-reported Caucasian donors. Several DR-DQ haplotypes were treated as single units for association and clustering because of strong linkage in the cohort. Donor age, sex, ethnicity and CMV serostatus were collected together with the repertoire data. Rather than using new phenotypic data, the later analysis identified candidate immune exposures from TCR beta sequences and from how often those sequences occurred across donors. Genome-wide SNP genotypes for about three fifths of the roughly 670 donors were used in a later genetic analysis, which treated that subset as a discovery cohort. In an earlier analysis of 500 to 650 of the donors, high-throughput TCR beta sequencing was used to judge whether each TCR beta V gene segment behaved as functional or pseudogenic. All discovery cohort repertoires had been generated on a single sequencing platform. Both class I and class II loci were covered by HLA typing, at four-digit resolution. Roughly 300 gigabases of sequencing data and approximately 92 million unique TCR sequences made up an early release that covered roughly 670 HLA-typed donors. The study aimed to test whether signatures of past pathogen exposure could be identified by cataloging public T cell receptors. On average, roughly 240,000 unique TCR beta nucleotide sequences were sequenced per donor among some 420 genotyped donors of the cohort, with around 19% of those sequences being non-productive. Along with the approximately 700-subject first cohort, a separate validation cohort of some 130 different subjects was used. High-throughput TCR immunosequencing, statistical association of individual TCRs with disease status, and machine learning were combined to predict cytomegalovirus infection status. The study profiled the T cell repertoires of hundreds of subjects by immunosequencing and related them to cytomegalovirus serostatus.

The CDR3 numbers 15 residues from cysteine through phenylalanine. The DNA shown is the 45-base CDR3, in frame from base 1. As encoded in the germline V gene, CDR1 is SGHVS while CDR2 is FQNEAQ. Trimmed from V: 5 bases; trimmed from J: 9 bases; junction bases lacking a gene match: 7. The cohort comprised 550 to 700 healthy bone marrow donors. Cohort members were all nominally healthy when sampled, although unrecorded immune exposures were likely present. The donor was CMV seronegative and belonged to the group of 350 to 400 seronegative cohort members. Every donor gave a peripheral blood sample, and the peripheral blood mononuclear cells from that sample were used for TCR beta sequencing. Genomic DNA was extracted from the blood cell samples with the Qiagen DNeasy Blood Extraction Kit. The library was made by the immunoSEQ multiplex PCR assay. For the multiplex PCR, a mixture combining 60 forward primers for TCR Vbeta segments and 13 reverse primers for TCR Jbeta segments was used. Amplification of the CDR3 region of rearranged TCR beta genes was performed with a multiplex PCR assay on genomic DNA. The Illumina HiSeq System was used to sequence the amplified TCR beta libraries as 87-base-pair reads. The authors processed their data as follows. In a later analysis, some 80 million unique TCR beta chains were counted across the roughly 700 repertoires, and approximately 11 million of these chains were shared by at least two donors. Raw reads were error-corrected and collapsed into unique sequences with a nearest-neighbor algorithm that merged closely related sequences to remove PCR and sequencing errors. V, D and J gene segments were assigned by aligning CDR3 sequences to IMGT reference sequences. For a sequence to be retained, a match of at least six nucleotides was required to both a V gene segment and a J gene segment. A rearrangement was called productive if the CDR3 had no stop codons and remained in frame with V and J, and every other rearrangement was called non-productive. CDR3 was defined according to IMGT convention as the region running from the second conserved V-encoded cysteine to the conserved J-encoded phenylalanine. Sequences without an unambiguous match to a single V gene segment were excluded from the earlier analysis of 450 to 750 of the donors. In an earlier analysis of 587 of the donors, a V segment was called functional when productive rearrangements were above 56.7%, and segregating when the standard deviation between donors exceeded 5%. A statistical classification framework was built to diagnose cytomegalovirus status from the catalog of TCR beta chain sequences. In a later analysis, TCR nucleotide sequences were compared against IMGT/GENE-DB human TR gene sequences so that V and J genes could be assigned. Using the TCRdist pipeline, a later analysis assigned CDR3 sequences along with most-parsimonious VDJ recombination scenarios. In a later analysis, each TCR beta chain was defined by its CDR3 amino acid sequence together with its V-gene family, and reads lacking a unique V-gene family were excluded. As a way to deal with suspected cross-contamination and a sequencing artifact, a later analysis dropped 450 to 700 nucleotide sequences that were highly shared and had low generation probability. In a later analysis, a clonal expansion index for each public chain was calculated from normalized within-repertoire ranks of inferred template counts. In a later analysis, generation probabilities were computed with a VDJ recombination model fitted to out-of-frame rearrangements, and the resulting probabilities were checked against IGoR. Hypergeometric tests were used in a later analysis to score TCR-TCR, TCR-HLA and TCR-CMV co-occurrence, with a repertoire-size bias correction applied to the TCR pairs. A later analysis estimated false discovery rates by permuting HLA or CMV assignments 20 times. In a later analysis, co-occurring TCRs were grouped using DBSCAN, with TCRdist sequence similarity added in when clustering inside HLA-allele-positive subsets. Co-occurrence clustering excluded repertoires with fewer than 30,000 or more than 120,000 public chains, plus five with anomalous nucleotide sharing. TCRdb carries this immuneACCESS record with in-frame sequences only. Its versions omit some clonotypes, under half of them owing to an unresolved V gene in the studies checked, with the rest unexplained. V and J calls and clone size are copied from that table; D and trimming were computed from the DNA. The sample contains 150,000 or so clones, less than 80% of them found a single time. The top ten clones comprise 2.1% of the sample.

On the study overall, not on this receptor specifically: Roughly uniform sequencing depth across donors was assumed in presence/absence analyses, although this assumption may not hold. In vitro tests confirmed that a few of the cytomegalovirus-associated TCR beta chains recognize cytomegalovirus antigens. A later genetic analysis reported fewer N-insertions in productive TCRs among donors in an Asian-associated ancestry cluster than the approximately 670-donor mean. In a later analysis, HLA-associated TCR beta chains were found to be more clonally expanded and to have lower generation probabilities than equally common non-associated chains. Only TCR beta chains were sequenced in this cohort, and the absence of alpha or paired-chain data limited detectable features. Immune exposure information for the cohort was limited to CMV serostatus. Linkage disequilibrium might explain the correlated functional status among segregating V segments, but an unknown experimental factor could not be excluded. In an earlier analysis of more than 450 of the donors, most TCR beta V segments were observed in productive rearrangements about 90% or about 30% of the time, broadly matching IMGT annotations. A cluster of highly shared sequence variants was judged likely to be a technical artifact of the sequencing pipeline. In the study, around 160 TCR beta chains were listed as associated with cytomegalovirus. In a later analysis, the rate of TCR association differed among HLA loci, with DRB1 alleles having the most associated TCRs and HLA-C alleles having the fewest. In a later analysis, around 17,000 TCR beta sequences were associated with specific HLA alleles at a false discovery rate of 0.05. In a later analysis, most CMV-associated TCR beta chains were found to appear HLA-restricted, with HLA associations seemingly driven largely by CMV exposure. Strong co-occurrence of HLA alleles, especially DR and DQ, made assigning TCR associations to individual alleles difficult. A further reported finding was that TCR beta sequences accurately predicted the HLA-A and HLA-B alleles for most subjects in the first cohort. HLA typing was unavailable for some donors at each locus, so association tests used only the typed subset. It was suggested by the authors that the approach could potentially be generalized to other disease states and immunological phenotypes. Several of the top co-occurrence clusters appeared to be linked to parvovirus B19, influenza, CMV and Epstein-Barr virus, according to a later analysis. Across donors, most TCR sequences were observed very rarely, whereas some public TCRs were present in many individuals. Some IMGT-functional V segments, including TRBV6-2 and TRBV6-3, could not be distinguished by the 87-base-pair reads and were therefore excluded. Because counts were too low, about 15 rarely observed V segments, including chromosome 9 orphons, were left out of the earlier analysis of 587 of the donors. An association between a missense DCLRE1C variant and V-gene and J-gene trimming of TCR beta chains was found in a later genetic analysis and replicated in an independent cohort. The classifier was reported to diagnose cytomegalovirus status with high specificity and sensitivity in both the original cohort and the validation cohort.

This TCR was recovered from a man aged 25-45 years in good health and CMV-seronegative. The chain joins TRBV7-8 to TRBJ2-1, with 13 bases matching TRBD2. The sequencing input was PBMCs. This receptor has the CDR3 CASSPGTSGVVEQFF. At the DNA level, the sequence is TGTGCCAGCAGCCCCGGGACTAGCGGGGTTGTTGAGCAGTTCTTC.